This T cell receptor beta chain was identified in a study of T cells after yellow fever vaccination. Study background: The fractions with low cell numbers were processed using SMART-Seq v4 Ultra Low Input. Points from the study as a whole: Some clonotypes were seen in both the CD4 and the CD8 compartments. These made up a small share and likely arose from convergent recombination. Faster peaking, at day 5 versus 15, marked a secondary response that was weaker. Primary-vaccination clones mostly resurfaced post-booster (just under 98% CD4, roughly 87% CD8).

As for this clonotype: Its antigen is unidentified.

J lost 4 bases, V lost 5 bases, and 6 bases had no gene match. This CDR3 spans 15 amino acids. One entry per CDR3 protein results from TCRdb running MiXCR on the 5' RACE reads. This sample yields fewer than 450,000 distinct CDR3 sequences, of which approximately 4.2% are seen a single time; roughly a quarter belongs to the top ten. Sequences were derived from PBMCs, sampled 5 days after the yellow fever booster vaccination. V is TRBV12-3 or TRBV12-4 and J is TRBJ2-5; 11 bases are shared with TRBD2. This receptor was taken from a young man who received the YFV17D yellow fever vaccine. CDR3 loop: CASSLQLAGAETQYF. The CDR3 DNA reads TGTGCCAGCAGTCTCCAACTAGCGGGGGCAGAGACCCAGTACTTC.